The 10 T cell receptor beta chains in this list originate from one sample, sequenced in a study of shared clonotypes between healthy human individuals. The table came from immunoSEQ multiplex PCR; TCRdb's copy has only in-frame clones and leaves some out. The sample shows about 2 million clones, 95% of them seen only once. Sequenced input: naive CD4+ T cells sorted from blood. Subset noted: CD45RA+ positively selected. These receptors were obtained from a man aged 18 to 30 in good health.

The CDR3 sequence is CAWSGRGSNYGYTF. The CDR3 DNA is TGTGCCTGGAGTGGCAGGGGGTCCAACTATGGCTACACCTTC. The V and J genes are TRBV30 and TRBJ1-2; 7 nucleotides match TRBD1. The CDR3 runs to 14 residues. The junction had 4 bases not matched to a gene; V was cut back by 1 base and J by 2 bases. Germline values: CDR1 GTSNPN, CDR2 SVGIG (reference sequence).

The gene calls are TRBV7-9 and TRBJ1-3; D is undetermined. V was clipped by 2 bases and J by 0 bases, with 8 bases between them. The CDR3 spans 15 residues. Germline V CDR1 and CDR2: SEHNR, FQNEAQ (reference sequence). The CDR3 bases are TGTGCCAGCAGCTTATTGCTGCTCTCTGGAAACACCATATATTTT. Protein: CASSLLLLSGNTIYF.

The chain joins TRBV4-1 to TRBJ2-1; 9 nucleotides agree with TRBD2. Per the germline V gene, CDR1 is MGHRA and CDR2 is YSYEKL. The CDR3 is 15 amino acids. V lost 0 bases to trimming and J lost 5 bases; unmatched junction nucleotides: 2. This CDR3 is CASSQDVAGDNEQFF. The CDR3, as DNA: TGCGCCAGCAGCCAAGACGTAGCGGGGGACAATGAGCAGTTCTTC.

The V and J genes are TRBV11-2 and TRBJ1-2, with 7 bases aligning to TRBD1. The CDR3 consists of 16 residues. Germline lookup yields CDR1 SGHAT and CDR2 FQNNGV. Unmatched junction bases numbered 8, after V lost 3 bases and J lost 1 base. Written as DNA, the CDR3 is TGTGCCAGCAGCTTTATGACAGGGAGGGGTAACTATGGCTACACCTTC. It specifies CASSFMTGRGNYGYTF.

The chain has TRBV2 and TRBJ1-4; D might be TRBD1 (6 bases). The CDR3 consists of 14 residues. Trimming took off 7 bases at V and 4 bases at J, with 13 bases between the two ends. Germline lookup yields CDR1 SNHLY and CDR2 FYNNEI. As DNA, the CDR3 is TGTGCCAGCACATTGGGGGGCTATAATGAAAAACTGTTTTTT. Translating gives CASTLGGYNEKLFF.

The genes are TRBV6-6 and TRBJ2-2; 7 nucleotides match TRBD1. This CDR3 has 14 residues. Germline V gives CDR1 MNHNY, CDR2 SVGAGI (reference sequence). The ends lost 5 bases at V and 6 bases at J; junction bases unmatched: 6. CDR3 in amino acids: CASSTRGQSGELFF. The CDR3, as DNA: TGTGCCAGCAGTACAAGGGGGCAATCCGGGGAGCTGTTTTTT.

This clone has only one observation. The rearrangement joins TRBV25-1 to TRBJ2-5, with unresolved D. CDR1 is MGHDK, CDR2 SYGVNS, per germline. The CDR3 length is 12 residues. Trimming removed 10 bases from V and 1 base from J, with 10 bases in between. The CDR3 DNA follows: TGTGCCACTGGTGGAGTCCAAGAGACCCAGTACTTC. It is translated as CATGGVQETQYF.

CDR3 region: CASISRVSGLIYEQYF. In DNA, the CDR3 is TGTGCCAGCATCTCCCGGGTGTCGGGACTAATATACGAGCAGTACTTC. The chain employs TRBV6-6 and TRBJ2-7, with TRBD2 identical over 7 bases. Unmatched junction bases numbered 16, after V lost 7 bases and J lost 4 bases. This CDR3 spans 16 amino acids. CDR1 is MNHNY, CDR2 SVGAGI, per germline (reference sequence).

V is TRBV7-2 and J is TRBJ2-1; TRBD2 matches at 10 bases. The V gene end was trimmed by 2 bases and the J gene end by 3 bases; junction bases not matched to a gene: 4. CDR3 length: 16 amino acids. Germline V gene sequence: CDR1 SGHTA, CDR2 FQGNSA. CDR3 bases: TGTGCCAGCAGCTTAAGGGGACTAGCGATCTACAATGAGCAGTTCTTC. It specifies CASSLRGLAIYNEQFF.

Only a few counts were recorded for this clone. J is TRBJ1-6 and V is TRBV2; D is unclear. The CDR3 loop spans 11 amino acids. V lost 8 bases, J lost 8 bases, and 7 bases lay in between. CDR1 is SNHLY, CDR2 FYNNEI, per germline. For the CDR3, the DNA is TGTGCCAGCGGATTAGATTCACCCCTCCACTTT. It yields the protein CASGLDSPLHF.